The TCR beta chain described here comes from a study of blood T cell repertoires in COVID-19. Germline V CDR1 and CDR2: SGHNT, YENEEA. The CDR3 loop spans 17 amino acids. The V gene end was trimmed by 3 bases and the J gene end by 6 bases; junction bases not matched to a gene: 14. Measured with immunoSEQ multiplex PCR; TCRdb has only the in-frame clones, and not every one. The top ten hold approximately 5.4% of the sample, which has tens of thousands of clones, 70% to 80% seen once. V is TRBV11-3 and J is TRBJ1-1, with TRBD1 matching 9 bases. Sample: peripheral blood. The clonotype was recovered from a man aged 45-60 years with active or convalescent COVID-19. CDR3 bases: TGTGCCAGCAGCTTTAGGGGCCCGGGACAGGGAATCCCTGAAGCTTTCTTT. Translating gives CASSFRGPGQGIPEAFF.